This is a list of T cell receptor beta chains from one sample in a study of blood T cell repertoires in COVID-19. Generated by immunoSEQ multiplex PCR, the TCRdb table keeps only in-frame clones and is missing some. The repertoire has approximately 250,000 clones, 80% to 90% of them found once; the top ten carry roughly 2%. Source material: peripheral blood. The receptors shown here come from a man between 25 and 39 years old with active or convalescent COVID-19. Each CDR3 is given with its conserved first and last residue. D genes are given only for firm matches. Only some rows state a clone size, as once, few, many or a class for expanded clones.

cdr3_aa	cdr3_nt	d_call	clone_size	j_call	cdr3_length	v_call
CATSRDPRTGDNTGELFF	TGTGCCACCAGCAGAGACCCAAGGACAGGGGATAACACCGGGGAGCTGTTTTTT	TRBD1	.	TRBJ2-2	18	TRBV15
CATSDFSGQGAWTGELFF	TGTGCCACCAGTGATTTCTCGGGACAGGGGGCATGGACCGGGGAGCTGTTTTTT	TRBD1	.	TRBJ2-2	18	TRBV24-1
CASSLTATGTSGGVRPYEQYF	TGTGCCAGCAGCTTAACCGCCACCGGGACTAGCGGGGGGGTCCGACCTTACGAGCAGTACTTC	TRBD2	.	TRBJ2-7	21	TRBV13
CASSDRVRQFF	TGTGCCAGCAGTGACAGGGTAAGGCAGTTCTTC	.	.	TRBJ2-1	11	TRBV6-1
CASSSRQIYGQGAGYTF	TGTGCCAGCAGCTCTAGACAGATATACGGACAGGGGGCCGGCTACACCTTC	TRBD1	.	TRBJ1-2	17	TRBV5-6
CASSPEGGTEAFF	TGCGCCAGCAGCCCCGAGGGAGGGACTGAAGCTTTCTTT	.	few	TRBJ1-1	13	TRBV5-1
CASSPLGGNAEAFF	TGTGCCAGCAGTCCGCTGGGGGGGAATGCTGAAGCTTTCTTT	.	.	TRBJ1-1	14	TRBV6-5
CASSLDSNSPLHF	TGTGCCAGCAGCTTAGACAGTAATTCACCCCTCCACTTT	.	.	TRBJ1-6	13	TRBV7-3
CASSPPHDREQFF	TGTGCCAGCAGCCCACCCCACGATCGGGAGCAGTTCTTC	.	.	TRBJ2-1	13	TRBV7-9
CASSLSGMGTGELFF	TGCGCCAGCAGCTTGTCAGGGATGGGCACCGGGGAGCTGTTTTTT	.	.	TRBJ2-2	15	TRBV5-1
CASRTRGAEAFF	TGTGCCAGCAGGACCCGGGGGGCTGAAGCTTTCTTT	.	.	TRBJ1-1	12	TRBV6-5
CASSKSRQRPLDTQYF	TGTGCCAGCAGCAAAAGCCGACAACGACCGTTAGATACGCAGTATTTT	.	.	TRBJ2-3	16	TRBV6-2/TRBV6-3
CAWSFGQDYGYTF	TGTGCCTGGAGTTTCGGCCAGGACTATGGCTACACCTTC	.	.	TRBJ1-2	13	TRBV30
CASSLRSSQETQYF	TGTGCCAGCAGCTTGCGGTCTAGCCAAGAGACCCAGTACTTC	.	.	TRBJ2-5	14	TRBV5-4
CASSFVVVGQPQHF	TGTGCCAGCAGCTTCGTAGTAGTCGGTCAGCCCCAGCATTTT	.	once	TRBJ1-5	14	TRBV5-5
CASSQELGLSHRTTDTQYF	TGCGCCAGCAGCCAAGAGCTCGGACTTTCCCATAGAACCACAGATACGCAGTATTTT	.	.	TRBJ2-3	19	TRBV4-3
CASSPDRGFNEQFF	TGTGCCAGCAGCCCAGACAGGGGATTTAATGAGCAGTTCTTC	TRBD1	.	TRBJ2-1	14	TRBV9
CASSQASGLVGQETQYF	TGTGCCAGCAGCCAAGCGTCAGGGCTGGTTGGGCAAGAGACCCAGTACTTC	.	.	TRBJ2-5	17	TRBV3-1/TRBV3-2
CASSDVGTGWPDTQYF	TGTGCCAGCAGTGACGTGGGGACAGGGTGGCCAGATACGCAGTATTTT	TRBD1	.	TRBJ2-3	16	TRBV2
CASSSVGLWKETQYF	TGTGCCAGCAGCTCGGTGGGACTGTGGAAAGAGACCCAGTACTTC	.	.	TRBJ2-5	15	TRBV7-8
CASSLYNQPQHF	TGTGCCAGCAGCTTGTACAATCAGCCCCAGCATTTT	.	.	TRBJ1-5	12	TRBV5-8
CASSSLAGGTHYEQYF	TGTGCCAGCAGCTCACTAGCGGGGGGAACCCACTACGAGCAGTACTTC	TRBD2	.	TRBJ2-7	16	TRBV7-9
CASSDRPLAGHEQFF	TGTGCCAGTTCGGACCGACCACTAGCGGGGCATGAGCAGTTCTTC	TRBD2	.	TRBJ2-1	15	TRBV19
CASSAQNGNEQFF	TGTGCCAGCAGTGCACAAAATGGCAATGAGCAGTTCTTC	.	.	TRBJ2-1	13	TRBV25-1
CASSLGVDRSTDTQYF	TGTGCCAGCAGCTTGGGAGTCGACAGAAGCACAGATACGCAGTATTTT	.	once	TRBJ2-3	16	TRBV5-4
CSVAGEETQYF	TGCAGCGTTGCAGGGGAGGAGACCCAGTACTTC	.	few	TRBJ2-5	11	TRBV29-1
CASSVATGVTGELFF	TGTGCCAGCAGCGTAGCTACAGGGGTCACCGGGGAGCTGTTTTTT	TRBD1	.	TRBJ2-2	15	TRBV9
CASSYGRTGVSEAFF	TGTGCCAGCAGCTACGGGAGGACAGGGGTTTCTGAAGCTTTCTTT	TRBD1	.	TRBJ1-1	15	TRBV7-3
CASSLQGAFTQPQHF	TGTGCCAGCAGCTTACAGGGGGCGTTTACTCAGCCCCAGCATTTT	TRBD1	once	TRBJ1-5	15	TRBV5-5
CASSNRRLAGVETQYF	TGTGCCAGCAGCAACCGGAGACTAGCGGGGGTGGAGACCCAGTACTTC	TRBD2	.	TRBJ2-5	16	TRBV7-8
CASSPQPGLGYEQYF	TGTGCCAGCAGCCCGCAACCGGGACTAGGCTACGAGCAGTACTTC	TRBD2	once	TRBJ2-7	15	TRBV9
CASSGTSPYEQYF	TGTGCCAGCAGCGGGACTTCCCCCTACGAGCAGTACTTC	.	.	TRBJ2-7	13	TRBV9
CASSPTGVNEQYF	TGTGCCAGCAGCCCCACAGGGGTTAACGAGCAGTACTTC	TRBD1	.	TRBJ2-7	13	TRBV5-6
CASSEGTGELFF	TGTGCCAGCAGTGAAGGGACAGGGGAGCTGTTTTTT	.	.	TRBJ2-2	12	TRBV6-1
CASSPETGYGYTF	TGTGCCAGCTCACCAGAAACGGGCTATGGCTACACCTTC	.	.	TRBJ1-2	13	TRBV18
CATSPDRGRIYEQYF	TGTGCCACCAGTCCAGACAGGGGGAGGATCTACGAGCAGTACTTC	TRBD1	.	TRBJ2-7	15	TRBV15
CASSQEYKGYSNQPQHF	TGCGCCAGCAGCCAAGAATATAAGGGGTATAGCAATCAGCCCCAGCATTTT	.	.	TRBJ1-5	17	TRBV4-1
CASRGLGQLSGNTIYF	TGTGCCAGCAGGGGCCTGGGGCAGTTATCTGGAAACACCATATATTTT	.	few	TRBJ1-3	16	TRBV14
CASSPEPSGGPETQYF	TGTGCCAGCAGCCCCGAGCCCAGCGGGGGGCCGGAGACCCAGTACTTC	TRBD2	.	TRBJ2-5	16	TRBV4-2
CASSIESAGFEGYTF	TGTGCCAGTAGTATAGAAAGTGCAGGGTTTGAGGGCTACACCTTC	.	.	TRBJ1-2	15	TRBV19